This T cell receptor (beta chain) was captured by sequencing in a study of T cell responses to AZD1222 COVID-19 vaccine. Looking at the study overall: Analysis merged second doses at about 4 or about 12 weeks.

The V end lost 5 bases, the J end lost 5 bases, and 13 bases lay between the germline ends. Germline V gene data show CDR1 as PRHDT and CDR2 as FYEKMQ (reference sequence). The CDR3 is made up of 13 amino acids. Some clones are missing from TCRdb's copy, which holds only in-frame ones; the method was immunoSEQ multiplex PCR. The sample comprises 200,000 or so clones, under 95% of which are singletons, and more than 0.75% rests with the top ten. This clonotype was obtained from an adult in good health. V is TRBV13 and J is TRBJ2-7; D possibly corresponds to TRBD2 (7 bases). The specimen was peripheral blood, collected on day 0 of AZD1222 vaccination. CDR3 residues: CASSNTRGHEQYF. For the CDR3, the DNA is TGTGCCAGCAGCAACACGCGGGGGCACGAGCAGTACTTC.